A selection of T cell receptor beta chains follows, all from one sample in a study of post-analysis software for immune sequencing data. Each CDR3 protein is one row after TCRdb ran MiXCR on the PCR reads. The table shows approximately 400,000 distinct CDR3 sequences, with approximately 33% occurring only once. The sample was blood. The origin of the receptors is a girl aged 5-17 years with multiple sclerosis. Both conserved end residues are part of each CDR3. The D gene is left open where the match is weak. Rows give clone size only sometimes, using once, few, many, or a class for an expanded clone.

D gene: -; clone size: few; V gene: TRBV11-2; J gene: TRBJ2-1; CDR3 protein: CASSLRSGGELHNEQFF; CDR3 DNA: TGTGCCAGCAGCTTACGCTCCGGCGGGGAATTGCACAATGAGCAGTTCTTC
D gene: -; clone size: -; V gene: TRBV20-1; J gene: TRBJ1-2; CDR3 protein: CSARGQAGGYGYTF; CDR3 DNA: TGCAGTGCTAGAGGACAGGCGGGAGGCTATGGCTACACCTTC
D gene: -; clone size: -; V gene: TRBV9; J gene: TRBJ2-2; CDR3 protein: CASSPSAGERFF; CDR3 DNA: TGTGCCAGCAGCCCTAGCGCCGGGGAGCGGTTTTTT
D gene: -; clone size: few; V gene: TRBV20-1; J gene: TRBJ1-2; CDR3 protein: CSAREGSNYGYTF; CDR3 DNA: TGCAGCGCACGGGAGGGTTCCAACTATGGCTACACCTTC
D gene: -; clone size: few; V gene: TRBV7-9; J gene: TRBJ2-4; CDR3 protein: CASSSSGLAKNIQYF; CDR3 DNA: TGTGCCAGCAGCTCTTCGGGCTTAGCCAAAAACATTCAGTACTTC
D gene: TRBD1; clone size: -; V gene: TRBV7-3; J gene: TRBJ2-2; CDR3 protein: CASSSGTGGTGELFF; CDR3 DNA: TGTGCCAGCAGCTCCGGGACAGGGGGCACCGGGGAGCTGTTTTTT
D gene: -; clone size: few; V gene: TRBV7-3; J gene: TRBJ2-7; CDR3 protein: CASSLLWGSEQYF; CDR3 DNA: TGTGCCAGCAGCCTCCTTTGGGGTTCCGAGCAGTACTTC
D gene: TRBD1; clone size: -; V gene: TRBV5-1; J gene: TRBJ2-7; CDR3 protein: CASSLAGGETYEQYF; CDR3 DNA: TGCGCCAGCAGCCTCGCAGGGGGAGAGACGTACGAGCAGTACTTC
D gene: -; clone size: few; V gene: TRBV20-1; J gene: TRBJ1-2; CDR3 protein: CSARDLQNNYGYTF; CDR3 DNA: TGCAGTGCTAGAGATCTGCAGAATAACTATGGCTACACCTTC
D gene: -; clone size: once; V gene: TRBV29-1; J gene: TRBJ1-5; CDR3 protein: CSVARGTNQPRHF; CDR3 DNA: -
D gene: -; clone size: few; V gene: TRBV12-3/TRBV12-4; J gene: TRBJ2-5; CDR3 protein: CASSLGIKGYQETQYF; CDR3 DNA: TGTGCCAGCAGTTTGGGCATTAAAGGGTACCAAGAGACCCAGTACTTC
D gene: -; clone size: few; V gene: TRBV6-2/TRBV6-3; J gene: TRBJ2-7; CDR3 protein: CASSYSGFVGASYEQYF; CDR3 DNA: TGTGCCAGCAGTTACTCGGGCTTTGTGGGGGCCTCCTACGAGCAGTACTTC
D gene: -; clone size: -; V gene: TRBV5-1; J gene: TRBJ2-4; CDR3 protein: CASSLDVVSPKNIQYF; CDR3 DNA: TGCGCCAGCAGCTTGGACGTTGTATCTCCCAAAAACATTCAGTACTTC
D gene: -; clone size: -; V gene: TRBV2; J gene: TRBJ1-1; CDR3 protein: CASSEQGYGTEAFF; CDR3 DNA: TGTGCCAGCAGTGAACAGGGGTACGGCACTGAAGCTTTCTTT
D gene: -; clone size: -; V gene: TRBV3-1; J gene: TRBJ1-2; CDR3 protein: CASSNGNGGYGYTF; CDR3 DNA: TGTGCCAGCAGCAACGGGAACGGGGGCTATGGCTACACCTTC
D gene: TRBD1; clone size: -; V gene: TRBV29-1; J gene: TRBJ2-7; CDR3 protein: CSPGTGTAPYEQYF; CDR3 DNA: TGCAGCCCTGGGACCGGGACAGCCCCCTACGAGCAGTACTTC
D gene: -; clone size: few; V gene: TRBV14; J gene: TRBJ1-2; CDR3 protein: CASSQEYSYGYTF; CDR3 DNA: TGTGCCAGCAGCCAAGAATACAGCTATGGCTACACCTTC
D gene: -; clone size: -; V gene: TRBV7-2; J gene: TRBJ2-5; CDR3 protein: CASSLGWGLRGIEQYF; CDR3 DNA: TGTGCCAGCAGCTTAGGTTGGGGACTGCGCGGGATAGAGCAGTACTTC
D gene: TRBD1; clone size: -; V gene: TRBV12-3/TRBV12-4; J gene: TRBJ2-7; CDR3 protein: CASSSLGQGASYEQYF; CDR3 DNA: TGTGCCAGCAGTTCCCTGGGACAGGGGGCTTCCTACGAGCAGTACTTC
D gene: -; clone size: few; V gene: TRBV5-1; J gene: TRBJ1-1; CDR3 protein: CASSSGGANTEAFF; CDR3 DNA: TGCGCCAGCAGCTCGGGGGGTGCGAACACTGAAGCTTTCTTT
D gene: -; clone size: -; V gene: TRBV12-3/TRBV12-4; J gene: TRBJ1-1; CDR3 protein: CSSSSTLHANTEAFF; CDR3 DNA: TGTTCCAGCTCATCCACATTACACGCGAACACTGAAGCTTTCTTT
D gene: -; clone size: -; V gene: TRBV6-1; J gene: TRBJ2-3; CDR3 protein: CATIKTRMTYF; CDR3 DNA: TGTGCCACGATCAAGACTAGAATGACGTATTTT
D gene: TRBD1; clone size: once; V gene: TRBV7-2; J gene: TRBJ1-2; CDR3 protein: CASSLPGTGGRYGYTF; CDR3 DNA: TGTGCCAGCAGCTTACCGGGGACAGGGGGCCGCTATGGCTACACCTTC
D gene: TRBD2; clone size: -; V gene: TRBV12-3/TRBV12-4; J gene: TRBJ2-3; CDR3 protein: CASSSPGLGSSTDTQYF; CDR3 DNA: TGTGCCAGCAGTTCTCCCGGACTAGGGTCGAGCACAGATACGCAGTATTTT
D gene: TRBD2; clone size: -; V gene: TRBV5-1; J gene: TRBJ2-1; CDR3 protein: CASSLVSGGTYNEQFF; CDR3 DNA: TGCGCCAGCAGCTTAGTGAGCGGGGGGACCTACAATGAGCAGTTCTTC
D gene: -; clone size: -; V gene: TRBV6-6; J gene: TRBJ1-2; CDR3 protein: CASSLPSDIANYGYTF; CDR3 DNA: TGTGCCAGCTCCCTCCCGAGTGACATAGCTAACTATGGCTACACCTTC
D gene: -; clone size: -; V gene: TRBV7-3; J gene: TRBJ1-1; CDR3 protein: CASSLFAGNTEAFF; CDR3 DNA: TGTGCCAGCAGCTTGTTTGCGGGAAACACTGAAGCTTTCTTT
D gene: -; clone size: -; V gene: TRBV6-5; J gene: TRBJ2-3; CDR3 protein: CASSYFGGEDTQYF; CDR3 DNA: TGTGCCAGCAGTTACTTCGGAGGGGAAGATACGCAGTATTTT
D gene: -; clone size: -; V gene: TRBV5-1; J gene: TRBJ2-2; CDR3 protein: CASSPRNTGELFF; CDR3 DNA: TGCGCCAGCAGCCCCAGAAACACCGGGGAGCTGTTTTTT
D gene: -; clone size: -; V gene: TRBV5-1; J gene: TRBJ1-3; CDR3 protein: CASSLGDRNTIYF; CDR3 DNA: TGCGCCAGCAGCTTGGGGGATAGAAACACCATATATTTT
D gene: TRBD1; clone size: -; V gene: TRBV7-8; J gene: TRBJ2-1; CDR3 protein: CASSLERTGGFDGKSSSYNEQFF; CDR3 DNA: TGTGCCAGCAGCTTAGAACGGACAGGGGGATTCGACGGGAAATCTAGCTCCTACAATGAGCAGTTCTTC
D gene: -; clone size: few; V gene: TRBV5-1; J gene: TRBJ2-1; CDR3 protein: CASSLEASSYNEQFF; CDR3 DNA: TGCGCCAGCAGCTTGGAAGCGAGCTCCTACAATGAGCAGTTCTTC
D gene: -; clone size: few; V gene: TRBV4-1; J gene: TRBJ2-3; CDR3 protein: CASSQVTTDTQYF; CDR3 DNA: TGCGCCAGCAGCCAAGTAACCACAGATACGCAGTATTTT
D gene: -; clone size: -; V gene: TRBV20-1; J gene: TRBJ2-5; CDR3 protein: CSVSAQETQYF; CDR3 DNA: TGCAGTGTGTCGGCCCAAGAGACCCAGTACTTC
D gene: TRBD2; clone size: -; V gene: TRBV2; J gene: TRBJ2-1; CDR3 protein: CASSPGEYSGEDEQFF; CDR3 DNA: TGTGCCAGCAGTCCAGGAGAGTACAGCGGGGAGGATGAGCAGTTCTTC
D gene: -; clone size: -; V gene: TRBV12-3/TRBV12-4; J gene: TRBJ1-4; CDR3 protein: CASSLAGFNEKLFF; CDR3 DNA: TGTGCCAGCAGTTTAGCTGGGTTTAATGAAAAACTGTTTTTT
D gene: -; clone size: -; V gene: TRBV5-6; J gene: TRBJ1-6; CDR3 protein: CASLKGQYNSPLHF; CDR3 DNA: TGTGCCAGCCTGAAGGGACAATATAATTCACCCCTCCACTTT
D gene: -; clone size: once; V gene: TRBV5-1; J gene: TRBJ1-1; CDR3 protein: CASSLLPGDTEAFF; CDR3 DNA: TGCGCCAGCAGCTTGCTTCCCGGGGACACTGAAGCTTTCTTT
D gene: TRBD2; clone size: few; V gene: TRBV7-8; J gene: TRBJ2-1; CDR3 protein: CASSLGVSGGPSYNEQFF; CDR3 DNA: TGTGCCAGCAGCTTAGGAGTTAGCGGGGGACCTTCCTACAATGAGCAGTTCTTC
D gene: -; clone size: few; V gene: TRBV15; J gene: TRBJ1-2; CDR3 protein: CATSIWGKVDGYTF; CDR3 DNA: TGTGCCACCAGCATCTGGGGGAAAGTGGATGGCTACACCTTC
D gene: TRBD1; clone size: -; V gene: TRBV4-1; J gene: TRBJ2-5; CDR3 protein: CVSSQAVGQGQETQYF; CDR3 DNA: TGCGTCAGCAGCCAGGCGGTGGGACAGGGACAAGAGACCCAGTACTTC
D gene: TRBD1; clone size: few; V gene: TRBV5-1; J gene: TRBJ2-7; CDR3 protein: CASSLEGQASYEQYF; CDR3 DNA: TGCGCCAGCAGCTTGGAGGGACAGGCCTCCTACGAGCAGTACTTC
D gene: TRBD2; clone size: -; V gene: TRBV30; J gene: TRBJ2-5; CDR3 protein: CASLEASGVQETQYF; CDR3 DNA: TGTGCCTCACTCGAGGCTAGCGGGGTCCAAGAGACCCAGTACTTC
D gene: -; clone size: many; V gene: TRBV7-9; J gene: TRBJ1-5; CDR3 protein: CASSLDNQPQHF; CDR3 DNA: TGTGCCAGCAGCTTAGATAATCAGCCCCAGCATTTT
D gene: -; clone size: -; V gene: TRBV27; J gene: TRBJ2-7; CDR3 protein: CASSSAPLHREQYF; CDR3 DNA: TGTGCCAGCAGTTCAGCCCCTCTGCACCGCGAGCAGTACTTC
D gene: TRBD2; clone size: few; V gene: TRBV5-4; J gene: TRBJ2-1; CDR3 protein: CASSHRGGQYNEQFF; CDR3 DNA: TGTGCCAGCAGCCATCGGGGGGGCCAGTACAATGAGCAGTTCTTC
D gene: -; clone size: -; V gene: TRBV20-1; J gene: TRBJ2-1; CDR3 protein: CSARASPNSYNEQFF; CDR3 DNA: TGCAGTGCTAGAGCGAGCCCCAACTCCTACAATGAGCAGTTCTTC
D gene: -; clone size: few; V gene: TRBV7-3; J gene: TRBJ2-7; CDR3 protein: CASSLTGGQPRYEQYF; CDR3 DNA: TGTGCCAGCAGCTTAACGGGGGGACAGCCCCGCTACGAGCAGTACTTC
D gene: -; clone size: -; V gene: TRBV11-2; J gene: TRBJ1-1; CDR3 protein: CASSLVPGNIEAFF; CDR3 DNA: TGTGCCAGCAGCTTAGTACCGGGCAACATTGAAGCTTTCTTT
D gene: -; clone size: -; V gene: TRBV7-9; J gene: TRBJ1-1; CDR3 protein: CASSLLDSMNTEAFF; CDR3 DNA: TGTGCCAGCAGCTTACTGGACAGTATGAACACTGAAGCTTTCTTT
D gene: TRBD1; clone size: -; V gene: TRBV6-4; J gene: TRBJ2-4; CDR3 protein: CASSDGTGGKNIQYF; CDR3 DNA: TGTGCCAGCAGTGACGGGACAGGGGGCAAAAACATTCAGTACTTC
D gene: -; clone size: few; V gene: TRBV29-1; J gene: TRBJ2-7; CDR3 protein: CSGGDSYEQYF; CDR3 DNA: TGCAGCGGAGGGGACTCCTACGAGCAGTACTTC
D gene: -; clone size: -; V gene: TRBV5-1; J gene: TRBJ1-1; CDR3 protein: CASSLAMGKKAEAFF; CDR3 DNA: TGCGCCAGCAGCTTGGCCATGGGAAAAAAAGCTGAAGCTTTCTTT
D gene: -; clone size: few; V gene: TRBV12-3/TRBV12-4; J gene: TRBJ1-6; CDR3 protein: CASSLRSSYNSPLHF; CDR3 DNA: TGTGCCAGCAGTTTACGGAGCTCCTATAATTCACCCCTCCACTTT
D gene: TRBD2; clone size: few; V gene: TRBV4-1; J gene: TRBJ2-3; CDR3 protein: CASSHSGGSTDTQYF; CDR3 DNA: TGCGCCAGCAGCCACAGCGGGGGGAGCACAGATACGCAGTATTTT
D gene: -; clone size: many; V gene: TRBV29-1; J gene: TRBJ1-2; CDR3 protein: CSVESGIGYGYTF; CDR3 DNA: TGCAGCGTTGAATCAGGGATCGGCTATGGCTACACCTTC
D gene: -; clone size: -; V gene: TRBV4-1; J gene: TRBJ1-4; CDR3 protein: CASSQDTIPTARFNEKLFF; CDR3 DNA: TGCGCCAGCAGCCAAGATACGATCCCGACGGCCAGATTCAATGAAAAACTGTTTTTT